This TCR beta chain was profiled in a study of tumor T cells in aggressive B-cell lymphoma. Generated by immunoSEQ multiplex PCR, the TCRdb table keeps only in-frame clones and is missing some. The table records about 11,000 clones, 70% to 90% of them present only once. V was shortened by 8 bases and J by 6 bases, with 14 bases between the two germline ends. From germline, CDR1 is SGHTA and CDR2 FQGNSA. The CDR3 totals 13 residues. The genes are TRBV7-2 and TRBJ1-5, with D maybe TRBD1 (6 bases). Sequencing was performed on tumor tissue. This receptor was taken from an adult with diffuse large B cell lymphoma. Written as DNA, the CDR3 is TGTGCCAGCTCGAAACAGGGCGGTCAGCCCCAGCATTTT. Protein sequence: CASSKQGGQPQHF.